The 10 T cell receptor beta chains presented below share a single source sample, sequenced in a study of technical replicates of blood from several donors (dated by TCRdb to about 2017). Receptors were amplified or captured by the immunoSEQ multiplex PCR assay. The table was pulled from immuneACCESS by TCRdb, which kept in-frame rearrangements only. Such tables lose some clones; where checked, under half of the loss comes from unresolved V genes, and the rest has no known cause. For this sample there are approximately 75,000 clones; over 75% appear just once. Around 3.9% of the sample is taken by the ten largest. The sequencing input was PBMCs. The receptor source for this set is a human donor in good health. Some clones in this sample may be carry-over from other donors' samples.

The rearrangement joins TRBV30 to TRBJ2-1, with 7 bases that match TRBD2. The CDR3 has 11 residues. Germline-derived CDR1 and CDR2 are GTSNPN and SVGIG (reference sequence). V gave up 1 base and J gave up 14 bases; unmatched junction bases: 5. The CDR3 region has the DNA TGTGCCTGGAGTGCGGCTAGCGGCGAGTTCTTC. Protein sequence: CAWSAASGEFF.

Comment on this clone: This sample also contains other DNA sequences that code for the same CDR3. This sequence joins TRBV6-5 and TRBJ1-5; D not resolved. There are 13 residues in the CDR3. Germline V gene lookup returns CDR1 MNHEY and CDR2 SVGAGI. V lost 0 bases and J lost 3, with 3 bases in between. The CDR3 DNA reads TGTGCCAGCAGTTACTCCGTCAATCAGCCCCAGCATTTT. This codes for CASSYSVNQPQHF.

The J gene is TRBJ1-4, the V gene TRBV29-1; a possible D gene is TRBD1 (5 bases). CDR1 is SQVTM, CDR2 ANQGSEA, per germline. Trimming took off 6 bases at V and 10 bases at J, with 12 bases between the two ends. This CDR3 has 11 amino acids. CDR3 sequence (DNA): TGCAGCGTGGCGCCGGGGGGAAAACTGTTTTTT. It codes for CSVAPGGKLFF.

This clone was counted between two and nine times. The gene calls are TRBV11-2 and TRBJ2-7; the D is unclear. CDR3 length: 14 residues. With 3 bases removed from V and 7 bases from J, the gap between germline ends came to 16 bases. CDR1 and CDR2 from the germline V gene are SGHAT and FQNNGV. CDR3 nucleotide sequence: TGTGCCAGCAGCTTCCCCGGGTCTGTGACGGAGCAGTACTTC. Amino acid sequence: CASSFPGSVTEQYF.

The CDR3 nucleotides read TGCGCCAGCAGCTCCGGGGGGCCCCCGAACACCGGGGAGCTGTTTTTT. Protein product: CASSSGGPPNTGELFF. The chain employs TRBV5-1 and TRBJ2-2; possibly TRBD2 for D (7 bases). Trimming pared 3 bases from V and 0 bases from J, leaving 12 bases between. CDR1 SGHRS and CDR2 YFSETQ come from the germline V gene. This CDR3 is 16 amino acids long.

J is TRBJ2-3 and V is TRBV7-2; 8 bases align to TRBD2. In germline, CDR1 is SGHTA, CDR2 FQGNSA. Unmatched junction bases numbered 5, after V lost 1 base and J lost 2 bases. The CDR3 sequence is 16 residues long. The CDR3 sequence is CASSLVGSGNTDTQYF. The CDR3 coding sequence is TGTGCCAGCAGCTTAGTAGGTAGCGGGAACACAGATACGCAGTATTTT.

The chain employs TRBV19 and TRBJ1-4; 7 nucleotides align to TRBD1. V dropped 4 bases and J dropped 6; count of bases not matched to a gene: 11. In germline, CDR1 is LNHDA, CDR2 SQIVND (reference sequence). The CDR3 spans 16 residues. The CDR3 bases are TGTGCCAGTAGTAGGGGCTTGGGGACAGCAGATGAAAAACTGTTTTTT. Protein sequence: CASSRGLGTADEKLFF.

The V gene is TRBV4-2, the J gene TRBJ1-4; 9 nucleotides agree with TRBD1. Per germline, CDR1 LGHNA and CDR2 YNFKEQ. This CDR3 has 15 residues. J gave up 4 bases and V 4 bases, and 4 bases lay outside the gene matches. The CDR3 sequence is CASSPRDRVNEKLFF. CDR3 bases: TGTGCCAGCAGCCCACGGGACAGGGTTAATGAAAAACTGTTTTTT.

This clone is labeled medium-sized. The chain combines TRBV21-1 with TRBJ1-1. TRBV21-1 is assigned pseudogene status. This CDR3 comprises 11 residues. CDR3 in DNA: TGTGCCAGCAGCACTGGAGATGAAGCTTTCTTT. Its protein product is CASSTGDEAFF.

J is TRBJ2-1 and V is TRBV19; the match to TRBD2 covers 10 bases. J gave up 7 bases and V 8 bases, and 8 bases lay outside the gene matches. The germline V gene has CDR1 LNHDA and CDR2 SQIVND (reference sequence). The CDR3 is 14 amino acids. In nucleotides, the CDR3 is TGTGCCAGTGCCACTCTAGCGGGAGTTAATGAGCAGTTCTTC. It specifies CASATLAGVNEQFF.